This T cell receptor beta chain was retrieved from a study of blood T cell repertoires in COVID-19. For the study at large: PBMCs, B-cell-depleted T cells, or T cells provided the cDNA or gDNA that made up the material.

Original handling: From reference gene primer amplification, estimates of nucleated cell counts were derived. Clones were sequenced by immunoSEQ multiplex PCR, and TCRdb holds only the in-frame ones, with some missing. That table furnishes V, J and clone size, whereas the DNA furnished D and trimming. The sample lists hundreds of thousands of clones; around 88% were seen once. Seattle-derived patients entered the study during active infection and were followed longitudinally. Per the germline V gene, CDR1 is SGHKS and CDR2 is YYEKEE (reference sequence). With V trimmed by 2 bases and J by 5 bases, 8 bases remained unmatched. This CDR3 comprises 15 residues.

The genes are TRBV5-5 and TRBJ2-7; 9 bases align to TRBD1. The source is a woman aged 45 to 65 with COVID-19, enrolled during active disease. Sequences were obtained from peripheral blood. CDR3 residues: CASSLSYRGLHEQYF. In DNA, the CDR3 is TGTGCCAGCAGCTTAAGCTACAGGGGGCTCCACGAGCAGTACTTC.